This T cell receptor (beta chain) was retrieved from a study of response to subunit inactivated influenza vaccine. Details on this clonotype: The antigen is unknown.

Each CDR3 protein is one row after TCRdb ran MiXCR on the RT-PCR reads. The table lists under 800,000 distinct CDR3 sequences, roughly 13% of them singletons. Study findings and constraints: Every seasonal influenza vaccination brings in few new T cells, the authors suggested.

The receptor was derived from a man over 45 who received an inactivated influenza vaccine. The specimen was PBMCs from blood, collected 14 days before vaccination.

DNA for the CDR3: TGTGCCAGCAGCTCCCGTATCCCGAACACCGGGGAGCTGTTTTTT. Protein: CASSSRIPNTGELFF. The chain joins TRBV7-2 to TRBJ2-2; D remains unclear. The CDR3 is made up of 15 amino acids. The germline V gene has CDR1 SGHTA and CDR2 FQGNSA. Trimming removed 4 bases from V and 0 bases from J, with 9 bases in between.